Each of the 19 T cell receptor beta chains below was sequenced from the same sample in a study of cytomegalovirus exposure and HLA in healthy donors. PCR used 60 Vbeta primers and 13 Jbeta primers. Sequenced by immunoSEQ multiplex PCR; TCRdb stores in-frame clones only, minus some. Of roughly 130,000 clones in the sample, 70% to 85% are singletons; the top ten hold under 3%. The sequenced sample was PBMCs. These receptors all stem from a woman younger than 30 in good health and CMV-seropositive.

The V call is TRBV19, the J call TRBJ1-1; 9 nucleotides align to TRBD1. The CDR3 loop spans 17 amino acids. CDR1 is LNHDA and CDR2 is SQIVND in the germline V gene (reference sequence). V dropped 2 bases and J dropped 4; count of bases not matched to a gene: 11. The CDR3 sequence: CASSILQGARGRTEAFF. The CDR3 DNA is TGTGCCAGTAGTATATTACAGGGGGCGCGGGGTCGCACTGAAGCTTTCTTT.

V usage is TRBV6-1 and J usage is TRBJ2-7, with D perhaps TRBD2 (5 bases). Germline V gene sequence: CDR1 MNHNS, CDR2 SASEGT. The V end was cut by 1 base, the J end by 0 bases, with 10 bases between. The CDR3 extends over 15 amino acids. The CDR3 loop reads CASSEGLAISYEQYF. CDR3 nucleotide sequence: TGTGCCAGCAGTGAAGGGCTAGCTATCTCCTACGAGCAGTACTTC.

This clone has only a few counts. This chain connects TRBV5-1 to TRBJ2-3; D perhaps matches TRBD2 (6 bases). The length of the CDR3 is 16 residues. Germline V gene sequence: CDR1 SGHRS, CDR2 YFSETQ. With 0 bases removed from V and 0 bases from J, the gap between germline ends came to 11 bases. CDR3 amino acids: CASSLEQSGSTDTQYF. CDR3 nucleotides: TGCGCCAGCAGCTTGGAGCAGAGCGGGAGCACAGATACGCAGTATTTT.

This clone has a single count. The chain is built from TRBV11-2 and TRBJ1-3; D is uncertain. The CDR3 is made up of 14 amino acids. Trimming pared 1 base from V and 0 bases from J, leaving 4 bases between. Germline CDR1 reads SGHAT; CDR2 reads FQNNGV. CDR3 DNA sequence: TGTGCCAGCAGCTTAGGGAGCTCTGGAAACACCATATATTTT. Translation: CASSLGSSGNTIYF.

The rearrangement uses TRBV5-1 and TRBJ2-1; 16 bases line up with TRBD2. CDR3 length: 19 amino acids. Per germline, CDR1 SGHRS and CDR2 YFSETQ. With V trimmed by 4 bases and J by 0 bases, 7 bases remained unmatched. The CDR3 nucleotides read TGCGCCAGCAGCCCCAGGGGACTAGCGGGGGGGAGCTCCTACAATGAGCAGTTCTTC. Protein: CASSPRGLAGGSSYNEQFF.

This clone showed up just once. This sequence joins TRBV28 and TRBJ1-2; TRBD1 aligns across 12 bases. This CDR3 has 15 residues. Germline loops: CDR1 MDHEN, CDR2 SYDVKM. The trim removed 5 bases at V and 10 bases at J, leaving 11 bases unmatched. The CDR3 DNA follows: TGTGCCAGCAGTCAGGGACAGGGGGCGCTAGCAACCTACACCTTC. This gives the protein CASSQGQGALATYTF.

This clone was observed once. The chain employs TRBV27 and TRBJ2-3; D may be TRBD1 or TRBD2 (10 bases each). Between the trimmed V and J ends, which lost 5 bases and 4 bases, there was a span of 31 bases. Germline CDR1 MNHEY, CDR2 SMNVEV (reference sequence). The CDR3 loop spans 20 amino acids. CDR3 residues: CASSDPGQGLAGGESDTQYF. CDR3 in DNA: TGTGCCAGCAGTGACCCGGGACAGGGGTTAGCGGGGGGTGAATCAGATACGCAGTATTTT.

The V and J genes are TRBV18 and TRBJ2-7; the match to TRBD1 covers 10 bases. The CDR3 contains 15 residues. The junction had 5 bases not matched to a gene; V was cut back by 4 bases and J by 2 bases. The germline CDR1 and CDR2 sequences are KGHSH and LQKENI. This CDR3 is CASSLTGQGTYEQYF. The CDR3 DNA sequence: TGTGCCAGCTCACTTACGGGACAGGGGACCTACGAGCAGTACTTC. Full variable domain (outside the CDR3, taken from reference TRBV18 and TRBJ2-7): NAGVMQNPRHLVRRRGQEARLRCSPMKGHSHVYWYRQLPEEGLKFMVYLQKENIIDESGMPKERFSAEFPKEGPSILRIQQVVRGDSAAYFCASSLTGQGTYEQYFGPGTRLTVT.

The CDR3 DNA reads TGTGCCAGCAGTGGGGGGGACGGCACAGATACGCAGTATTTT. Residues: CASSGGDGTDTQYF. The V and J genes are TRBV6-1 and TRBJ2-3; D is possibly TRBD2 (6 bases). V lost 4 bases and J 1 base, leaving 9 bases between the germline ends. CDR3 length: 14 amino acids. Germline values: CDR1 MNHNS, CDR2 SASEGT.

The rearrangement uses TRBV30 and TRBJ1-4, with unresolved D. Germline loops: CDR1 GTSNPN, CDR2 SVGIG (reference sequence). The ends were cut back, 3 bases at V and 0 bases at J, with 8 bases in the middle. This CDR3 is 14 amino acids long. CDR3 amino acids: CAWRTGATNEKLFF. CDR3 coding DNA: TGTGCCTGGAGGACGGGAGCAACTAATGAAAAACTGTTTTTT.

This clone has just one count. V gene TRBV11-3 combines with J gene TRBJ2-1; D gene uncertain. CDR1 and CDR2 from the germline V gene are SGHNT and YENEEA. The CDR3 loop spans 11 amino acids. V lost 10 bases, J lost 7 bases, and 11 bases lay in between. This CDR3 reads CATSTANEQFF. The CDR3 nucleotides read TGTGCCACCTCAACCGCGAATGAGCAGTTCTTC.

This clone was detected only a few times. This chain connects TRBV6-5 to TRBJ2-2; D remains ambiguous. This CDR3 has 14 amino acids. V was pared by 2 bases and J by 1 base, with 5 bases between. In germline, CDR1 is MNHEY, CDR2 SVGAGI. The CDR3 sequence: CASSYQENTGELFF. CDR3 nucleotide sequence: TGTGCCAGCAGTTACCAGGAGAACACCGGGGAGCTGTTTTTT.

This sequence joins TRBV11-2 and TRBJ2-3; TRBD1 might be the D (5 bases). The germline CDR1 and CDR2 sequences are SGHAT and FQNNGV. Trimming pared 4 bases from V and 5 bases from J, leaving 13 bases between. The CDR3 runs 14 residues. The CDR3 protein is CASSSNPQVDTQYF. The CDR3 coding sequence is TGTGCCAGCAGCTCAAACCCACAGGTAGATACGCAGTATTTT.

In the case of this clone: The sample holds other DNA sequences that translate to the same CDR3. The rearrangement joins TRBV19 to TRBJ1-2; possibly TRBD1 for D (5 bases). The germline V gene encodes CDR1 LNHDA and CDR2 SQIVND (reference sequence). The germline V and J ends were trimmed by 3 bases and 1 base, with 9 bases remaining between them. The CDR3 totals 14 residues. DNA for the CDR3: TGTGCCAGTAGTATGGGGCACCGTAACTATGGCTACACCTTC. Its translation is CASSMGHRNYGYTF. Drawing the rest from reference TRBV19 and TRBJ1-2, the complete variable domain is DGGITQSPKYLFRKEGQNVTLSCEQNLNHDAMYWYRQDPGQGLRLIYYSQIVNDFQKGDIAEGYSVSREKKESFPLTVTSAQKNPTAFYLCASSMGHRNYGYTFGSGTRLTVV.

The V and J genes are TRBV6-5 and TRBJ1-1, with D unresolved. Deletions cut 6 bases from V and 1 base from J, with 6 bases between. The CDR3 is 12 amino acids. CDR1 is MNHEY, CDR2 SVGAGI, per germline. The CDR3 region is CASRDWNTEAFF. Written as DNA, the CDR3 is TGTGCCAGCAGGGACTGGAACACTGAAGCTTTCTTT.

The V call is TRBV19, the J call TRBJ2-7; 7 nucleotides align to TRBD1. There are 14 residues in the CDR3. The junction had 5 bases not matched to a gene; V was cut back by 1 base and J by 5 bases. Germline-derived CDR1 and CDR2 are LNHDA and SQIVND (reference sequence). CDR3: CASSIGQGTDEQYF. In nucleotides, the CDR3 is TGTGCCAGTAGTATAGGACAGGGTACCGACGAGCAGTACTTC.

This clone was seen once. One end of the junction fails to match germline, which may point to a read error. The V gene is TRBV7-9, the J gene TRBJ1-1, with no clear D. CDR1 is SEHNR and CDR2 is FQNEAQ in the germline V gene (reference sequence). The CDR3 is 13 residues long. CDR3 in DNA: TGTTCCAGCAGACGTCCGGGGAACACTGAAGCTTTCTTT. Translating gives CSSRRPGNTEAFF.

This chain uses TRBV5-1 with TRBJ1-4, with D possibly TRBD1 on 5 matching bases. CDR3 length: 15 residues. V lost 0 bases and J lost 4, with 10 bases in between. From germline, CDR1 is SGHRS and CDR2 YFSETQ. CDR3 sequence reads: CASSLVSGINEKLFF. The CDR3 coding sequence is TGCGCCAGCAGCTTGGTTTCAGGGATTAATGAAAAACTGTTTTTT. Drawing the rest from reference TRBV5-1 and TRBJ1-4, the complete variable domain is KAGVTQTPRYLIKTRGQQVTLSCSPISGHRSVSWYQQTPGQGLQFLFEYFSETQRNKGNFPGRFSGRQFSNSRSEMNVSTLELGDSALYLCASSLVSGINEKLFFGSGTQLSVL.

The V call is TRBV9, the J call TRBJ2-1; 8 bases match TRBD2. V lost 4 bases to trimming and J lost 6 bases; unmatched junction nucleotides: 15. Germline loops: CDR1 SGDLS, CDR2 YYNGEE. This CDR3 is built from 17 residues. The CDR3 coding sequence is TGTGCCAGCAGCCCCCGAATTGATGGGACTAGGCGCAATGAGCAGTTCTTC. The encoded protein is CASSPRIDGTRRNEQFF.